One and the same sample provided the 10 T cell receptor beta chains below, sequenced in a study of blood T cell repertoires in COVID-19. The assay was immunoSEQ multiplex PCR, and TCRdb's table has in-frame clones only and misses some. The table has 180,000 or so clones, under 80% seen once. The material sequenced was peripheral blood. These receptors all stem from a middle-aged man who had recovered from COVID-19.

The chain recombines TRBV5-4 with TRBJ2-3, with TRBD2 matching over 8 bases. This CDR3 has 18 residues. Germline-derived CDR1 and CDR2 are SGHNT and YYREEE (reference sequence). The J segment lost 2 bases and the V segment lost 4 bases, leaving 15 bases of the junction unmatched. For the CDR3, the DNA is TGTGCCAGCAGCCCCACCGGGGGGGCAGCCATATACACAGATACGCAGTATTTT. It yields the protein CASSPTGGAAIYTDTQYF.

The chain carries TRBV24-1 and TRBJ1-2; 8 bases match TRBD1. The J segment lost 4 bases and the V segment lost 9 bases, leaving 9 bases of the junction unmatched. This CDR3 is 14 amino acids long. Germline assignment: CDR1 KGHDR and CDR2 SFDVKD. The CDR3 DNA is TGTGCCACCTGTCACAGGGGGAACTTCTATGGCTACACCTTC. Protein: CATCHRGNFYGYTF.

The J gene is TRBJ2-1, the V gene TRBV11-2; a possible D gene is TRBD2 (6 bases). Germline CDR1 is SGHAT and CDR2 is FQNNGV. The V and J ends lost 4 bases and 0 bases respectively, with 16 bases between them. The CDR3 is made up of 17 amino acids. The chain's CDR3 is CASSSGLTSSSYNEQFF. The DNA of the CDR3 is TGTGCCAGCAGCTCGGGACTGACTTCCAGCTCCTACAATGAGCAGTTCTTC.

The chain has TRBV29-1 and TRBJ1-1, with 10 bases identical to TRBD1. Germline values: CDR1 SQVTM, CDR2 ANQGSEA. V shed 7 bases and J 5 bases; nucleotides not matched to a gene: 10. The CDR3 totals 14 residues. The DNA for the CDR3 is TGCAGCGGGGCCACCGGGACAGGGGTTACTGAAGCTTTCTTT. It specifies CSGATGTGVTEAFF.

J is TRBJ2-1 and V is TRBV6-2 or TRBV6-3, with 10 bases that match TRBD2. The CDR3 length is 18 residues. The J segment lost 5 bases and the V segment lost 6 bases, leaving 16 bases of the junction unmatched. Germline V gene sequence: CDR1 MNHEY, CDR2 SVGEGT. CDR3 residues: CASSPNVGLAGVHNEQFF. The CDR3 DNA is TGTGCCAGCAGCCCAAATGTCGGGCTAGCGGGAGTCCACAATGAGCAGTTCTTC.

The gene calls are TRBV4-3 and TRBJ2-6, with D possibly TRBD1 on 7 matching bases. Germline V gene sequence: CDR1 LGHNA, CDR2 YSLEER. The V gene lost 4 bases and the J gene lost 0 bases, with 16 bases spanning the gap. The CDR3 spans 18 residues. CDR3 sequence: CASSRRQGGVSGANVLTF. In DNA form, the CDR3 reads TGCGCCAGCAGCCGCCGACAGGGAGGCGTCTCTGGGGCCAACGTCCTGACTTTC.

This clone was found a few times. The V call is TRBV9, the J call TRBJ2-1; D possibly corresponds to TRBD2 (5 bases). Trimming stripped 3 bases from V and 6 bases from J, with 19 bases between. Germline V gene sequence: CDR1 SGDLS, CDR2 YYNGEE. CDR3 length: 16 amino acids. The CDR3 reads CASSARVLVGGNEQFF. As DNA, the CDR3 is TGTGCCAGCAGCGCCAGAGTACTAGTAGGAGGCAATGAGCAGTTCTTC. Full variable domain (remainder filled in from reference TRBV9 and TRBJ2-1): DSGVTQTPKHLITATGQRVTLRCSPRSGDLSVYWYQQSLDQGLQFLIQYYNGEERAKGNILERFSAQQFPDLHSELNLSSLELGDSALYFCASSARVLVGGNEQFFGPGTRLTVL.

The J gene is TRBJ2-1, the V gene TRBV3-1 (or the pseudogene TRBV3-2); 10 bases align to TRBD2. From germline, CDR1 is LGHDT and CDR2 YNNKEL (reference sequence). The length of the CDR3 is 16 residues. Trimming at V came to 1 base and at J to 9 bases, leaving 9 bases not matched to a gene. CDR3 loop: CASSQALSGRAIEQFF. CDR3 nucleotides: TGTGCCAGCAGCCAAGCTCTGAGCGGGAGGGCAATTGAGCAGTTCTTC.

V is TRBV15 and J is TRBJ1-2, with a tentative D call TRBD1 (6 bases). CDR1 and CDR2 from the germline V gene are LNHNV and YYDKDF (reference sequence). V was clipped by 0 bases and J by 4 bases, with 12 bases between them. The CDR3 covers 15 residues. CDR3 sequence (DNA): TGTGCCACCAGCAGAGATACGGGGGGCATCTATGGCTACACCTTC. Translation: CATSRDTGGIYGYTF.

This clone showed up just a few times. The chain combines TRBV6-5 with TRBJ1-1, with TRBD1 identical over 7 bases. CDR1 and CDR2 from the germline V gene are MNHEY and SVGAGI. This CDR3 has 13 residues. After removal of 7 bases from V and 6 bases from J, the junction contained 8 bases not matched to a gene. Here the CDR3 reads CASIIRQGAEAFF. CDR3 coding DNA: TGTGCCAGCATAATTAGACAGGGTGCTGAAGCTTTCTTT.